These 6 T cell receptor beta chains came from one sample sequenced in a study of blood T cell repertoires in COVID-19. Assay: immunoSEQ multiplex PCR; the TCRdb copy retains only in-frame clones and omits some. The sample has a few hundred thousand clones, approximately 84% seen once. The sequencing sample was made of PBMCs or T cells enriched from blood (not recorded which). The receptors derive from a woman aged 25 to 39 who had recovered from COVID-19.

This clone has a handful of counts. The chain couples TRBV27 to TRBJ1-6, with TRBD1 identical over 8 bases. V was pared by 5 bases and J by 7 bases, with 4 bases of the junction left unmatched. The CDR3 is 14 residues long. CDR1 is MNHEY and CDR2 is SMNVEV in the germline V gene (reference sequence). For the CDR3, the DNA is TGTGCCAGCAGTGGACAGGGATTCAATTCACCCCTCCACTTT. It specifies CASSGQGFNSPLHF.

The chain uses TRBV7-2 and TRBJ2-1; 12 bases match TRBD2. The germline CDR1 and CDR2 sequences are SGHTA and FQGNSA. V trimming: 5 bases; J trimming: 4 bases; junction bases outside the gene matches: 6. The CDR3 covers 16 residues. The CDR3 protein is CASSPTSGSVYNEQFF. CDR3 sequence (DNA): TGTGCCAGCAGCCCGACTAGCGGGAGCGTGTACAATGAGCAGTTCTTC.

The CDR3 sequence: CASSPGPGLAGVAKNIQYF. The CDR3 region has the DNA TGTGCCAGCTCACCAGGGCCGGGACTAGCGGGGGTAGCCAAAAACATTCAGTACTTC. The gene calls are TRBV18 and TRBJ2-4; 14 bases are a match to TRBD2. This CDR3 region has 19 residues. Germline CDR1 KGHSH, CDR2 LQKENI. V was clipped by 2 bases and J by 0 bases; unmatched bases: 6.

Regarding this clone: The same CDR3 arises from other DNA sequences in this sample as well. This chain links TRBV5-4 with TRBJ2-3; TRBD2 matches 10 bases. The V gene end was trimmed by 0 bases and the J gene end by 1 base; junction bases not matched to a gene: 2. The germline V gene has CDR1 SGHNT and CDR2 YYREEE (reference sequence). The CDR3 has 16 residues. The CDR3 is CASSLGLAGGTDTQYF. The CDR3 coding sequence is TGTGCCAGCAGCTTGGGTCTAGCGGGAGGCACAGATACGCAGTATTTT.

The rearrangement uses TRBV27 and TRBJ2-7; TRBD1 matches at 7 bases. After removal of 2 bases from V and 2 bases from J, the junction contained 3 bases not matched to a gene. This CDR3 has 14 amino acids. CDR1 and CDR2 from the germline V gene are MNHEY and SMNVEV (reference sequence). The chain's CDR3 is CASSLTGTAYEQYF. As DNA, the CDR3 is TGTGCCAGCAGTTTAACCGGGACAGCCTACGAGCAGTACTTC.

The chain combines TRBV9 with TRBJ2-1, with 7 bases fitting TRBD1. The CDR3 is made up of 16 amino acids. Trimming took 4 bases from V and 0 from J; bases not matched to a gene: 7. Looked up from germline, CDR1 is SGDLS and CDR2 is YYNGEE. For the CDR3, the DNA is TGTGCCAGCAGCAAAACAGGGGACAGCTCCTACAATGAGCAGTTCTTC. It encodes CASSKTGDSSYNEQFF.